This T cell receptor beta chain comes out of a study of blood T cell repertoires in COVID-19. Study processing details: Counts of nucleated cells, estimated from reference gene primer amplification, were obtained. Using immunoSEQ multiplex PCR, the repertoire was profiled, and TCRdb retains in-frame clones only, with some absent. V, J and clone size are those of that table, while D and trimming were read from the DNA. This sample has about 110,000 clones, with 84% found just once. V dropped 2 bases and J dropped 6 bases, with 34 bases sitting between them. Germline CDR1 is GTSNPN and CDR2 is SVGIG (reference sequence). This CDR3 contains 21 residues.

This receptor was identified in a woman between 50 and 59 years old with acute or convalescent COVID-19. Sample: peripheral blood. The J gene is TRBJ2-2, the V gene TRBV30; TRBD2 is a possible D gene (7 bases). CDR3 in DNA: TGTGCCTGGAGTTTTTGTGTAATATGGAGGGGGGGCATGGTTTTCGCCGGGGAGCTGTTTTTT. It yields the protein CAWSFCVIWRGGMVFAGELFF. The full variable domain, its missing parts supplied by reference TRBV30 and TRBJ2-2, is SQTIHQWPATLVQPVGSPLSLECTVEGTSNPNLYWYRQAAGRGLQLLFYSVGIGQISSEVPQNLSASRPQDRQFILSSKKLLLSDSGFYLCAWSFCVIWRGGMVFAGELFFGEGSRLTVL.